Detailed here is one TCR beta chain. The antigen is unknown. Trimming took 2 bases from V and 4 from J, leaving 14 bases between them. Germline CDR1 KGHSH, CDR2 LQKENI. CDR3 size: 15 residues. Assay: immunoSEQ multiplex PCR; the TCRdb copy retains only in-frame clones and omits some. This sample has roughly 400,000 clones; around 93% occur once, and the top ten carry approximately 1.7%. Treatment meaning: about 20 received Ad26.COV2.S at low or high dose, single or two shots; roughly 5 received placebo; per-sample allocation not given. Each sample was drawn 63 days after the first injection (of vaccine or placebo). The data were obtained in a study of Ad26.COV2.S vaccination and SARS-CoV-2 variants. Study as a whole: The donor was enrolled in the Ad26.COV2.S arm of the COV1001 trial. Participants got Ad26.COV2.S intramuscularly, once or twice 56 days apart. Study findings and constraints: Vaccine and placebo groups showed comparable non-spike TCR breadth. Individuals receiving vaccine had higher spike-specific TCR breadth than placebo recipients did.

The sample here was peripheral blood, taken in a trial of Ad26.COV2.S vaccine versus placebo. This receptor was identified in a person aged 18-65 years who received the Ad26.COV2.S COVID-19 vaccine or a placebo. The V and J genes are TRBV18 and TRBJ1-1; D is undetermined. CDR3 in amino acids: CASSPLVQSGTEAFF. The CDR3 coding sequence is TGTGCCAGCTCACCATTGGTCCAGTCAGGCACTGAAGCTTTCTTT.